The clone carrying this T cell receptor beta chain occurred once. Its antigen is unidentified. The sample is drawn from a study of T cell responses to AZD1222 COVID-19 vaccine. The method was immunoSEQ multiplex PCR; TCRdb's version includes in-frame clones alone and lacks a portion of them. The table has 45,000 to 70,000 clones, more than 70% seen once. V gave up 8 bases and J gave up 5 bases, with 21 bases separating them. This CDR3 has 15 residues. Germline CDR1 MNHEY, CDR2 SVGAGI. Pooling covered second doses at about 4 or about 12 weeks. Study results and caveats: Across spike, vaccine-associated CD4 TCRs were found, dominant at 160-218 and 743-854. The study identified only six AZD1222 recipients as seropositive at baseline. Repertoires were obtained solely post-peak T cell response.

This receptor was identified in an adult who received the AZD1222 COVID-19 vaccine. V is TRBV6-5 and J is TRBJ2-5; no reliable D call. Sequences were derived from peripheral blood, sampled 28 days after the second AZD1222 dose. The CDR3 protein is CASSKVVIGLETQYF. CDR3 bases: TGTGCCAGCTCTAAGGTAGTAATTGGGTTGGAGACCCAGTACTTC.